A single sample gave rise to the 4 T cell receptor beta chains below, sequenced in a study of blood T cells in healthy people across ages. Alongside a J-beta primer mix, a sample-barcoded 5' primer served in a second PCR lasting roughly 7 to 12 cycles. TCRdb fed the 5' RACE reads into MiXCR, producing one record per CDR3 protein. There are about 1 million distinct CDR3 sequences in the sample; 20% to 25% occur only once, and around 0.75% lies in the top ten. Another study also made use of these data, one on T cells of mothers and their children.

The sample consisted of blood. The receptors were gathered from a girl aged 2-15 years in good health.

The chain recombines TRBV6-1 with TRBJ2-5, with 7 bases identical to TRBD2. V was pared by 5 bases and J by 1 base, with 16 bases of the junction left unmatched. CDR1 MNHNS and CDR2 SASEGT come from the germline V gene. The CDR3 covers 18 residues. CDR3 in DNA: TGTGCCAGCAGTCCAACTAGCGCCTCATTAGGTCTCCAAGAGACCCAGTACTTC. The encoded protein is CASSPTSASLGLQETQYF.

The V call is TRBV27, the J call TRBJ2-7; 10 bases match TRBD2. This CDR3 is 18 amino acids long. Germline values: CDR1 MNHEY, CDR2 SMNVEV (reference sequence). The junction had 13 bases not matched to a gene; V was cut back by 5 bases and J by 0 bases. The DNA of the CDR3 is TGTGCCAGCAGTCAGGGGGCTAGCGGGAGTCTCCGCTCCTACGAGCAGTACTTC. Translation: CASSQGASGSLRSYEQYF.

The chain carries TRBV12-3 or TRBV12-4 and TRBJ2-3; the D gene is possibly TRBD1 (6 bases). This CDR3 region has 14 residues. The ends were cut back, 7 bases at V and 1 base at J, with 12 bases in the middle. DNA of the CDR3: TGTGCCAGCAACGACAGGACGCGCACAGATACGCAGTATTTT. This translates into CASNDRTRTDTQYF.

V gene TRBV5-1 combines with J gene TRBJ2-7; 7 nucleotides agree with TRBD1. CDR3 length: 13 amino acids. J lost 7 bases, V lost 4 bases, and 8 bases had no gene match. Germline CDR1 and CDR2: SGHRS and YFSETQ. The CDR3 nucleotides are TGCGCCAGCAGCGGGGACAGCAGTCAAGAGCAGTACTTC. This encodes CASSGDSSQEQYF.